The present entry profiles one T cell receptor (beta chain) with its context. Its antigen is currently unknown. The study enrolled healthy HIV-negative adults without recent acute infections or vaccinations as donors. Assay: immunoSEQ multiplex PCR; the TCRdb copy retains only in-frame clones and omits some. The sample has over 2 million clones, roughly 96% seen once; the top ten hold 0.1% to 0.15%. The data were obtained in a study of shared clonotypes between healthy human individuals. The CDR3 spans 15 residues. V shed 6 bases and J 4 bases; nucleotides not matched to a gene: 9. Germline V CDR1 and CDR2: MDHEN, SYDVKM. General study points: The genetic and exposure-history diversity represented was limited by few donors. A reduction in generation probabilities was seen for non-shared clonotypes relative to those shared by all four donors. Among the subsets, naive ones generally showed larger estimated richness than memory ones.

The gene calls are TRBV28 and TRBJ2-7, with 10 positions matching TRBD1. Sequencing used naive CD4+ T cells sorted from blood. Noted subset: CD45RA+ positively selected. This TCR was sampled from a young man in good health. This CDR3 is CASRQAGQGRYEQYF. As DNA, the CDR3 is TGTGCCAGCAGGCAGGCGGGACAGGGGAGGTACGAGCAGTACTTC.